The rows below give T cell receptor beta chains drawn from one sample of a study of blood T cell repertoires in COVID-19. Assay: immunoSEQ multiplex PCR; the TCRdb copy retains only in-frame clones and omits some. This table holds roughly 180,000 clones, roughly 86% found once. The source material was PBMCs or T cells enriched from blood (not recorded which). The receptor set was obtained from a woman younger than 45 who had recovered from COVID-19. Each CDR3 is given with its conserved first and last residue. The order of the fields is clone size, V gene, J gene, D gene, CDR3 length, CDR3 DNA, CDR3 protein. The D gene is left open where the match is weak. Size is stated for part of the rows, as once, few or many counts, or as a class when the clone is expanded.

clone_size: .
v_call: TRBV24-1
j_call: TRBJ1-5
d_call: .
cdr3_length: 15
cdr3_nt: TGTGCCACCAGTGAAGGGGTGGGAAGCAATCAGCCCCAGCATTTT
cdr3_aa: CATSEGVGSNQPQHF

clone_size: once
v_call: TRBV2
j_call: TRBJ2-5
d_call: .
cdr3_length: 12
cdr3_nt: TGTGCCAGCAGTGAAGGGACAAACCATAAGTACTTC
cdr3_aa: CASSEGTNHKYF

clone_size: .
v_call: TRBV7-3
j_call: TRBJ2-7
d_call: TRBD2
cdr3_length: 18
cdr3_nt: TGTGCCAGCAGCTTAACGCATCGTGGACTAGCGAATTTCCACGAGCAGTACTTC
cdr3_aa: CASSLTHRGLANFHEQYF

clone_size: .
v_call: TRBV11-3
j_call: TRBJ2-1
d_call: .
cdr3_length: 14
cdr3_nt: TGTGCCAGCAGCTTCTCCGGGAGCAACAATGAGCAGTTCTTC
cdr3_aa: CASSFSGSNNEQFF

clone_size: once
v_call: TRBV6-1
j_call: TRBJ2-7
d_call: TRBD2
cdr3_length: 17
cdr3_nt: TGTGCCAGCAGTGAATTACGGGAAACTAGCGCTTCCTACGAGCAGTACTTC
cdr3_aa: CASSELRETSASYEQYF

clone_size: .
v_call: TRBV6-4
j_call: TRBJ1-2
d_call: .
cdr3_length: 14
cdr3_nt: TGTGCCAGCAGGAACCTAGCTGTGGGGGCTGGCTACACCTTC
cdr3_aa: CASRNLAVGAGYTF

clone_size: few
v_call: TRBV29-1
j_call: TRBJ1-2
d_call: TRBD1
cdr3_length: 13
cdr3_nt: TGCAGCGTTGCCGCGGACAGGGAAAATGGCTACACCTTC
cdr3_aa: CSVAADRENGYTF

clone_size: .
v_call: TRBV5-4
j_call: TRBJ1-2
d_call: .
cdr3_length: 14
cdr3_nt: TGTGCCAGCAGCTTGGCTTTAGACGGGGAGGGCTACACCTTC
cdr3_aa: CASSLALDGEGYTF

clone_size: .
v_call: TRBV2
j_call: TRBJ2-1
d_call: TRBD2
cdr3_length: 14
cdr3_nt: TGTGCCAGCAAAGGACTAGCGGGACGTAATGAGCAGTTCTTC
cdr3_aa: CASKGLAGRNEQFF

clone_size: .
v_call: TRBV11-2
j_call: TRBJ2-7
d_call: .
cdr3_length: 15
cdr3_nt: TGTGCCAGCAGCTTAGAGAGGGGGTATTCCTACGAGCAGTACTTC
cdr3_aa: CASSLERGYSYEQYF

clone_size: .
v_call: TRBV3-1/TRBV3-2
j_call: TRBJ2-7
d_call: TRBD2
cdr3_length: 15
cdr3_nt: TGTGCCAGCAGCCCAAGACTAGCGCCCTCCTACGAGCAGTACTTC
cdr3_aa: CASSPRLAPSYEQYF

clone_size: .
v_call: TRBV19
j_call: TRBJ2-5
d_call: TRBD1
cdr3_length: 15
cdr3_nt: TGTGCCAGTAGTCCGCTCCGGGACAGCCAAGAGACCCAGTACTTC
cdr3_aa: CASSPLRDSQETQYF

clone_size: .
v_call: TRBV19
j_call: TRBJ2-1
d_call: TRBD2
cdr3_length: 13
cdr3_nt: TGTGCCAGTAGTGTCCGGGACTACGGGAAGCAGTTCTTC
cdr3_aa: CASSVRDYGKQFF

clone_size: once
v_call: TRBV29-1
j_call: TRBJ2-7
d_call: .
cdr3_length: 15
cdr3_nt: TGCAGCGTTGGGAAGGGGGGGGCTGGCTCCTACGAGCAGTACTTC
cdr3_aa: CSVGKGGAGSYEQYF

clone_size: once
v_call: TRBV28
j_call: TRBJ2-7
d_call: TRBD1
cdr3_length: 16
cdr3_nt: TGTGCCAGCAGTTTCCGACCGGGACAGGGATCGTACGAGCAGTACTTC
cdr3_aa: CASSFRPGQGSYEQYF

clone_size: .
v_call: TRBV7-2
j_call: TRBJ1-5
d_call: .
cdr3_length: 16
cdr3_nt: TGTGCCAGCAGCGATTTAGCGGGAGTTAGCAATCAGCCCCAGCATTTT
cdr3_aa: CASSDLAGVSNQPQHF

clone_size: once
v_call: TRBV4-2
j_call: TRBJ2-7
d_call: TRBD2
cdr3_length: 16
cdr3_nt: TGTGCCAGCAGCCAAGACTTCGGACTAGCGGGCTACGAGCAGTACTTC
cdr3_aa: CASSQDFGLAGYEQYF

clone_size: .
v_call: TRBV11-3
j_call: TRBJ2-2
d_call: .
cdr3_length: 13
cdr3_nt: TGTGCCAGCAGCTACAGGAAAGCCGGGGAGCTGTTTTTT
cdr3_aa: CASSYRKAGELFF

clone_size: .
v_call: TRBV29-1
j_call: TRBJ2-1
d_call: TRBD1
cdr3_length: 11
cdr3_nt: TGCAGCTCCGACAGGGGCCATGAGCAGTTCTTC
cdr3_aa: CSSDRGHEQFF

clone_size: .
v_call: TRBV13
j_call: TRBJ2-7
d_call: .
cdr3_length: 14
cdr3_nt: TGTGCCAGCACCCGCGTGGGCGAGCCCTACGAGCAGTACTTC
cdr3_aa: CASTRVGEPYEQYF

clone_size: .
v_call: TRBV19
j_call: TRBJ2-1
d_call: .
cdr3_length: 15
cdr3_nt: TGTGCCAGTAGTATAGCTCCTAGCTGGTACAATGAGCAGTTCTTC
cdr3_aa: CASSIAPSWYNEQFF

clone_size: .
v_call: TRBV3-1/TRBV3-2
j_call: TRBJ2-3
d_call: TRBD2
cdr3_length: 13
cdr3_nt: TGTGCCAGCAGCCTTGGGAGGGCGGATACGCAGTATTTT
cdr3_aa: CASSLGRADTQYF

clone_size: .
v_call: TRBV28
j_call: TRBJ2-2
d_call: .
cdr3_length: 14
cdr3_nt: TGTGCCAGCAGTCCTCACCCGAAGAGCGGGGAGCTGTTTTTT
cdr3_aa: CASSPHPKSGELFF

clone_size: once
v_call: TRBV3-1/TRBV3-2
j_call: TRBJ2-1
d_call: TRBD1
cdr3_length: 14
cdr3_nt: TGTGCCAGCAGCCTCCAAGGGACAGGGGATGAGCAGTTCTTC
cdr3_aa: CASSLQGTGDEQFF

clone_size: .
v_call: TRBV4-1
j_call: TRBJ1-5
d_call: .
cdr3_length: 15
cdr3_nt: TGCGCCAGCAGCCCGTGGGAGGGGGGCAATCAGCCCCAGCATTTT
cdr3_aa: CASSPWEGGNQPQHF

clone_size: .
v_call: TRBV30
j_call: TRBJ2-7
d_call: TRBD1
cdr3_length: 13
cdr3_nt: TGTGCCTTGGACGGGACAGACTCCTACGAGCAGTACTTC
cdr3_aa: CALDGTDSYEQYF

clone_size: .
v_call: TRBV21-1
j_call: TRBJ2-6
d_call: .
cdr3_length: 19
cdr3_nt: TGTGCCAGCAGCTCCCCTCAGGACAGCGGCTCCTCTGGGGCCAACGTCCTGACTTTC
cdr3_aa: CASSSPQDSGSSGANVLTF

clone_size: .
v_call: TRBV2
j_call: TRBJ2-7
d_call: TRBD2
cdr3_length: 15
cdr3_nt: TGTGCCAGCATTTTTGGTAGCGGGGCTTTCTACGAGCAGTACTTC
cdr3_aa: CASIFGSGAFYEQYF

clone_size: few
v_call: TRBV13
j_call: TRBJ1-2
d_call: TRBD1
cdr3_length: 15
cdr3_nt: TGTGCCAGCAGCTTCGGGACAGGGGAAAAATACGGCTACACCTTC
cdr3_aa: CASSFGTGEKYGYTF

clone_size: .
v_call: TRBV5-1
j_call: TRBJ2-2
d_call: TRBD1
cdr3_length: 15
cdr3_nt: TGCGCCAGCAGCCTGAAGACAGGGGGTACCGGGGAGCTGTTTTTT
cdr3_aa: CASSLKTGGTGELFF

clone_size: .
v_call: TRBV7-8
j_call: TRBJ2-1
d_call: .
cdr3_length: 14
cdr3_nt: TGTGCCAGCAGCCTGGACTATCCCTACAATGAGCAGTTCTTC
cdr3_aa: CASSLDYPYNEQFF

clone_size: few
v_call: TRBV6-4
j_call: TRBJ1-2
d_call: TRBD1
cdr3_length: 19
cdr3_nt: TGTGCCAGCAGTGACTCGTTAACCGGGACAGGGGGGCCTAACTATGGCTACACCTTC
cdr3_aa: CASSDSLTGTGGPNYGYTF

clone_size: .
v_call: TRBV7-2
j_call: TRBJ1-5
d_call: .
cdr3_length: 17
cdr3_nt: TGTGCCAGCAGCCCCGGGGCGGGGAACCTCCGCAATCAGCCCCAGCATTTT
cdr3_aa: CASSPGAGNLRNQPQHF

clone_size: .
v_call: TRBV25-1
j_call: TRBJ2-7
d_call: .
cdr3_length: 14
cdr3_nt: TGTGCCAGCAGTGACCCCGGGAGTATCTACGAGCAGTACTTC
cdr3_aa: CASSDPGSIYEQYF

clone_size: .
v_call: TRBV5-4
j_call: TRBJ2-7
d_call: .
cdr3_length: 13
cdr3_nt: TGTGCCAGCAGTCTCCCGGGCGGGTACGAGCAGTACTTC
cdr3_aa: CASSLPGGYEQYF

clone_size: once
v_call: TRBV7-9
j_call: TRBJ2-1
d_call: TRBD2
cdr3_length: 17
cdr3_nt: TGTGCCAGCAGCTTAAATAGCGGGAGGCGTATGAGGAATGAGCAGTTCTTC
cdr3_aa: CASSLNSGRRMRNEQFF

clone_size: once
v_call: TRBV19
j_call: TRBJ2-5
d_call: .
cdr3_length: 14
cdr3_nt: TGTGCCAGTAGTCGACTAGAGTCTACGGAGACCCAGTACTTC
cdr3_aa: CASSRLESTETQYF

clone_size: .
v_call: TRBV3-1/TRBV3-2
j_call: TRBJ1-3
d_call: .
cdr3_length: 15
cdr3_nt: TGTGCCAGCAGCCGGCAACAGGCTTCCGGAAACACCATATATTTT
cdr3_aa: CASSRQQASGNTIYF

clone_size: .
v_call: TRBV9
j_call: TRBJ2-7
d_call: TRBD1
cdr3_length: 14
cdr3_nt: TGTGCCAGCAGCGTGGGGGACAGCCCCTACGAGCAGTACTTC
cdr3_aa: CASSVGDSPYEQYF

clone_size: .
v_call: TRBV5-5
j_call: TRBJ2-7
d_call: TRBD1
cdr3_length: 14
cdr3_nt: TGTGCCAGCAGCTTCTCAGGGGGCAGCGACGAGCAGTACTTC
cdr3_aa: CASSFSGGSDEQYF

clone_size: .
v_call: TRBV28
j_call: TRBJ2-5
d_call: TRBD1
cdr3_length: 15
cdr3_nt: TGTGCCAGCAGTTTTCAGCAGGGGGTTAAAGAGACCCAGTACTTC
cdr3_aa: CASSFQQGVKETQYF

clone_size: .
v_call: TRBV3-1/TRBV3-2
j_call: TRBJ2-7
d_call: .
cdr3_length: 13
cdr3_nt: TGTGCCAGCAGCCATAGCAGGGGCAACGAGCAGTACTTC
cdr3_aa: CASSHSRGNEQYF

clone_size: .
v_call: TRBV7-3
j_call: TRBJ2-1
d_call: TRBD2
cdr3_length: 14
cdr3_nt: TGTGCCAGCAGGCTAGCGGGAGGGTACAATGAGCAGTTCTTC
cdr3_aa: CASRLAGGYNEQFF

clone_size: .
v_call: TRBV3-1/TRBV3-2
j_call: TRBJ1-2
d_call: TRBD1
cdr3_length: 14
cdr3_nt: TGTGCCAGCAGCCCACAGGGGGCCGTCTATGGCTACACCTTC
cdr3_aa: CASSPQGAVYGYTF

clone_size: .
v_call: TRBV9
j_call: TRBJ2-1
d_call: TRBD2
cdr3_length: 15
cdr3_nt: TGTGCCAGCAGCCCACAGACTAGCGGGAGTAATGAGCAGTTCTTC
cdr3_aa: CASSPQTSGSNEQFF

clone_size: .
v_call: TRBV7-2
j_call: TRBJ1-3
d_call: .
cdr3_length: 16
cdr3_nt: TGTGCCAGCAGCTTAGTCGCACATACCCCGGGAAACACCATATATTTT
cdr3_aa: CASSLVAHTPGNTIYF

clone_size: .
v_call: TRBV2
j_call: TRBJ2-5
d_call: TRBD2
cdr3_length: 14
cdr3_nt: TGTGCCAGCAGCGAACTTAGCGGGAGGTCGACCCAGTACTTC
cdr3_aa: CASSELSGRSTQYF

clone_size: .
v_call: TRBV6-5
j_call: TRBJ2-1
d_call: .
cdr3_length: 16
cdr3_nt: TGTGCCAGCAGTTACTCGCTAATAGCGCGCTACAATGAGCAGTTCTTC
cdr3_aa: CASSYSLIARYNEQFF

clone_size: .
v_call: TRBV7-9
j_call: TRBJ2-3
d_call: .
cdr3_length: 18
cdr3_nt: TGTGCCAGCAGCCATCCGGTGGACCCGAAAATAGGGGCAGATACGCAGTATTTT
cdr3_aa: CASSHPVDPKIGADTQYF

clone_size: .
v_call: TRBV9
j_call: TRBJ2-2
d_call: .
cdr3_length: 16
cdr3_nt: TGTGCCAGCAGCGTAGTGGCAGGGGGGAGCACCGGGGAGCTGTTTTTT
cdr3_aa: CASSVVAGGSTGELFF

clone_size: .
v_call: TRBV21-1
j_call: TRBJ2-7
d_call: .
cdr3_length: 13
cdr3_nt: TGTGCCAGCAGCAAAGTGGCGGGACCCGAGCAGTACTTC
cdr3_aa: CASSKVAGPEQYF

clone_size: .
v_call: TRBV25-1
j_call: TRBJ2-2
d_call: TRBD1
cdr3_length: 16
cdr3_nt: TGTGCCAGCAGTGAAGGGACAGGGGGTAACACCGGGGAGCTGTTTTTT
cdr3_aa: CASSEGTGGNTGELFF

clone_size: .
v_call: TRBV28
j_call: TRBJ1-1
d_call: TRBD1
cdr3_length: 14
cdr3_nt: TGTGCCAGCAGTCGGACAGGAGCGAACACTGAAGCTTTCTTT
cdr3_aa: CASSRTGANTEAFF

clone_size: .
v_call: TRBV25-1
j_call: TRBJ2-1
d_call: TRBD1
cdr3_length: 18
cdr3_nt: TGTGCCAGCAGTCCCTCCCAATTGACAGGGTTGGGTACAAATGAGCAGTTCTTC
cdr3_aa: CASSPSQLTGLGTNEQFF

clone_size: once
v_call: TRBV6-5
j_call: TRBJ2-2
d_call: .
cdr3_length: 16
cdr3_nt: TGTGCCAGCAGTTACCTATCCGGGACAAGGCCCGGGGAGCTGTTTTTT
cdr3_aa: CASSYLSGTRPGELFF

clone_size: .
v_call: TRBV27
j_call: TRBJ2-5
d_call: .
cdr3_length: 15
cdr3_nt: TGTGCCAGCAGTCCGTCCCCCGAAGCGGTGGAGACCCAGTACTTC
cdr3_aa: CASSPSPEAVETQYF

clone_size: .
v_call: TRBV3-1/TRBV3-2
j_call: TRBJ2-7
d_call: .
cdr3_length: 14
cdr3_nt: TGTGCCAGCAGCCAGGGCTCCGCCTCCTACGAGCAGTACTTC
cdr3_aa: CASSQGSASYEQYF

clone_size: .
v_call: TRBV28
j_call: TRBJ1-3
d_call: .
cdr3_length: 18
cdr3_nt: TGTGCCAGCAAGTCATTGGCCGGGGTCGGAAGCTCTGGAAACACCATATATTTT
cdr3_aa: CASKSLAGVGSSGNTIYF

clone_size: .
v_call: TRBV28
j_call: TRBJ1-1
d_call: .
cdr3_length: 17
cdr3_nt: TGTGCCAGCAGCCCTATGTCGCCCCCCGCGACTTACACTGAAGCTTTCTTT
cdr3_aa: CASSPMSPPATYTEAFF